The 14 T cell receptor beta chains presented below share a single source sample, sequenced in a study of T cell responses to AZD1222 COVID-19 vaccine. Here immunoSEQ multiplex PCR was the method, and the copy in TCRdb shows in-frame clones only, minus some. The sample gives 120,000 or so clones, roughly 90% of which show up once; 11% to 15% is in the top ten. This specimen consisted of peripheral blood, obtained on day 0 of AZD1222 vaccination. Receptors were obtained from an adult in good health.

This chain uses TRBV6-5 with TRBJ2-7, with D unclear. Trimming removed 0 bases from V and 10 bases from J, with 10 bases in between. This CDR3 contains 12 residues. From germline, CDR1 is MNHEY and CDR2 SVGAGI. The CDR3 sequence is CASSYSFGHQYF. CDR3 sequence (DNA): TGTGCCAGCAGTTACTCTTTCGGTCACCAGTACTTC.

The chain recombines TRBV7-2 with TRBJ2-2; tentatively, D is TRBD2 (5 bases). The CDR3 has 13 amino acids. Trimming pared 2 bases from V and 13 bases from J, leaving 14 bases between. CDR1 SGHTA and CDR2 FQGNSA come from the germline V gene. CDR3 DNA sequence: TGTGCCAGCAGCTTATCACGTACCGAGGGGCTGTTTTTT. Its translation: CASSLSRTEGLFF.

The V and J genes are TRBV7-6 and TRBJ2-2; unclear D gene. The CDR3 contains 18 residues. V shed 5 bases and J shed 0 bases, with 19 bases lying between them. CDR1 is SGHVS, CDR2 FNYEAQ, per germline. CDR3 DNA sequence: TGTGCCAGCAGCCCCTATATAGGCGGCACCACGAACACCGGGGAGCTGTTTTTT. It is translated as CASSPYIGGTTNTGELFF.

CDR3 protein: CASSLVGVRGQYPDTQYF. The CDR3 bases are TGTGCCAGCAGCTTAGTGGGAGTGAGGGGGCAGTATCCAGATACGCAGTATTTT. V and J are TRBV13 and TRBJ2-3; 7 bases fit TRBD1. The CDR3 sequence is 18 residues long. Germline-derived CDR1 and CDR2 are PRHDT and FYEKMQ (reference sequence). The V segment lost 1 base and the J segment 4 bases; nucleotides outside the gene matches: 14.

The CDR3 here is CASSFMSRSGTDTQYF. The DNA of the CDR3 is TGTGCCAGCAGTTTTATGAGCAGGAGTGGCACAGATACGCAGTATTTT. The chain recombines TRBV27 with TRBJ2-3; D is uncertain. CDR1 and CDR2 (germline): MNHEY, SMNVEV (reference sequence). The CDR3 totals 16 residues. The V gene lost 3 bases and the J gene lost 1 base, with 14 bases spanning the gap.

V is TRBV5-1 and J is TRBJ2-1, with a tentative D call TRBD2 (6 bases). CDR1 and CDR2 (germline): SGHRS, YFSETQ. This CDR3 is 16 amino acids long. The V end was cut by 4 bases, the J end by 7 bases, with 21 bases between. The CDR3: CASSPTLAEGGNEQFF. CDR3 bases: TGCGCCAGCAGCCCAACGTTAGCGGAGGGCGGGAATGAGCAGTTCTTC.

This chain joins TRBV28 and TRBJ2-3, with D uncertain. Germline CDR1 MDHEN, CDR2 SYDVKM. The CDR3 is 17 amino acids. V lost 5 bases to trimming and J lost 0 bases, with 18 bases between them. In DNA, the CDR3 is TGTGCCAGCAGTATCCCCCAGCAGTCGTCTAGCACAGATACGCAGTATTTT. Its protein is CASSIPQQSSSTDTQYF.

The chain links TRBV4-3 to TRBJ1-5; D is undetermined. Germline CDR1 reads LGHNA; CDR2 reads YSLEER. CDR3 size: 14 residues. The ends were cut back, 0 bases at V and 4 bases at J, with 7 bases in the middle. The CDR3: CASSQEKGNQPQHF. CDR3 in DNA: TGCGCCAGCAGCCAAGAAAAAGGGAATCAGCCCCAGCATTTT.

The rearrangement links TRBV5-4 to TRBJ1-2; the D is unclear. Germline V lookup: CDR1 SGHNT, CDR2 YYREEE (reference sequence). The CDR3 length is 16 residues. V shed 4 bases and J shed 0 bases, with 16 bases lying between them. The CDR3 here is CASSIRASKANYGYTF. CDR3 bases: TGTGCCAGCAGCATAAGGGCTTCGAAAGCTAACTATGGCTACACCTTC. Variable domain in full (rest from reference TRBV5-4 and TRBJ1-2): ETGVTQSPTHLIKTRGQQVTLRCSSQSGHNTVSWYQQALGQGPQFIFQYYREEENGRGNFPPRFSGLQFPNYSSELNVNALELDDSALYLCASSIRASKANYGYTFGSGTRLTVV.

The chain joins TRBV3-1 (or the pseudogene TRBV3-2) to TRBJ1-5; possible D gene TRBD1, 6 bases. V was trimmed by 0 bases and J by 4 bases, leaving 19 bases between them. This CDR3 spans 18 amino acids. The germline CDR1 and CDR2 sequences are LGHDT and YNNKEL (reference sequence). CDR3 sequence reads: CASSQDGGTPKGNQPQHF. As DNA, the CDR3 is TGTGCCAGCAGCCAAGATGGGGGCACTCCTAAGGGGAATCAGCCCCAGCATTTT.

This chain's CDR3 is CASSMRTASRGGYTF. The CDR3 nucleotides read TGTGCCAGTAGTATGAGGACAGCCTCCCGGGGGGGCTACACCTTC. The rearrangement links TRBV19 to TRBJ1-2; D possibly corresponds to TRBD1 (6 bases). Trimming shortened V by 3 bases and J by 8 bases, and 19 bases separated the two germline ends. Germline-derived CDR1 and CDR2 are LNHDA and SQIVND (reference sequence). The CDR3 has 15 residues.

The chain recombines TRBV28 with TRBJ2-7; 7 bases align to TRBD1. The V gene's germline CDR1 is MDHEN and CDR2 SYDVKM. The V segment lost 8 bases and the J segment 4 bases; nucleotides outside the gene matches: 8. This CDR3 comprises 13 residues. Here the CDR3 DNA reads TGTGCCAGCGGGGACAGCCCGATATACGAGCAGTACTTC. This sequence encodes CASGDSPIYEQYF.

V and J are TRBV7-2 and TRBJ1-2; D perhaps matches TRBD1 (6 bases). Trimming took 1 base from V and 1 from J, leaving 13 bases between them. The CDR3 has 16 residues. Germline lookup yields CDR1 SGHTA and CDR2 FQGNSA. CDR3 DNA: TGTGCCAGCAGCTTAGATTCCAACAGGGTTAACTATGGCTACACCTTC. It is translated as CASSLDSNRVNYGYTF. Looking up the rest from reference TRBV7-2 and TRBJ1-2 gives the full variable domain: GAGVSQSPSNKVTEKGKDVELRCDPISGHTALYWYRQSLGQGLEFLIYFQGNSAPDKSGLPSDRFSAERTGGSVSTLTIQRTQQEDSAVYLCASSLDSNRVNYGYTFGSGTRLTVV.

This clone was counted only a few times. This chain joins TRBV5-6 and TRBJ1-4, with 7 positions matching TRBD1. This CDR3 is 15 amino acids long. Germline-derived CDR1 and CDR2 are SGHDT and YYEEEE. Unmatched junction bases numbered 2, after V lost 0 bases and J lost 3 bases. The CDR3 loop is CASSLVQGSNEKLFF. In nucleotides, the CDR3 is TGTGCCAGCAGCTTGGTACAGGGGTCTAATGAAAAACTGTTTTTT.